This T cell receptor beta chain was identified during a study of OX40 agonist ivuxolimab in advanced cancers. On the study more broadly: Three partial responders included one hepatocellular carcinoma patient and two cutaneous melanoma patients.

Clones were read by immunoSEQ multiplex PCR, and TCRdb kept only the in-frame ones, dropping some. This table has around 14,000 clones, roughly three quarters appearing once. CDR3 size: 14 residues. With 7 bases removed from V and 0 bases from J, the gap between germline ends came to 10 bases. CDR1 is SNHLY and CDR2 is FYNNEI in the germline V gene. The source material was CD4+ or CD8+ T cells sorted from blood, sampled in a trial of the OX40 agonist ivuxolimab. The TCR comes from an adult with an advanced solid tumor such as melanoma, head and neck, liver or kidney cancer. J is TRBJ2-1 and V is TRBV2, with D unresolved. CDR3 sequence reads: CASKQPPSYNEQFF. CDR3 coding DNA: TGTGCCAGCAAACAGCCGCCCTCCTACAATGAGCAGTTCTTC.